The text below deals with one T cell receptor (beta chain). With 5 bases clipped from V and 9 bases from J, the junction kept 3 bases outside the gene matches. CDR1 and CDR2 from the germline V gene are MNHEY and SMNVEV (reference sequence). CDR3 size: 12 residues. The source of the sample is a study of blood T cell repertoires in COVID-19. Study details: Collection of acute and convalescent COVID-19 samples took place in the United States, Italy and Spain.

Sequencing was performed with immunoSEQ multiplex PCR; in TCRdb, only in-frame clones are kept and a portion is missing. Of approximately 250,000 clones in the sample, around 86% were seen once. This receptor was obtained from a man aged 40-49 years with active or convalescent COVID-19. This chain links TRBV27 with TRBJ2-1; 8 nucleotides line up with TRBD2. The material sequenced was peripheral blood. The CDR3 region has the DNA TGTGCCAGCAGTAGCGGGAGAGGTGAGCAGTTCTTC. Encoded protein: CASSSGRGEQFF.